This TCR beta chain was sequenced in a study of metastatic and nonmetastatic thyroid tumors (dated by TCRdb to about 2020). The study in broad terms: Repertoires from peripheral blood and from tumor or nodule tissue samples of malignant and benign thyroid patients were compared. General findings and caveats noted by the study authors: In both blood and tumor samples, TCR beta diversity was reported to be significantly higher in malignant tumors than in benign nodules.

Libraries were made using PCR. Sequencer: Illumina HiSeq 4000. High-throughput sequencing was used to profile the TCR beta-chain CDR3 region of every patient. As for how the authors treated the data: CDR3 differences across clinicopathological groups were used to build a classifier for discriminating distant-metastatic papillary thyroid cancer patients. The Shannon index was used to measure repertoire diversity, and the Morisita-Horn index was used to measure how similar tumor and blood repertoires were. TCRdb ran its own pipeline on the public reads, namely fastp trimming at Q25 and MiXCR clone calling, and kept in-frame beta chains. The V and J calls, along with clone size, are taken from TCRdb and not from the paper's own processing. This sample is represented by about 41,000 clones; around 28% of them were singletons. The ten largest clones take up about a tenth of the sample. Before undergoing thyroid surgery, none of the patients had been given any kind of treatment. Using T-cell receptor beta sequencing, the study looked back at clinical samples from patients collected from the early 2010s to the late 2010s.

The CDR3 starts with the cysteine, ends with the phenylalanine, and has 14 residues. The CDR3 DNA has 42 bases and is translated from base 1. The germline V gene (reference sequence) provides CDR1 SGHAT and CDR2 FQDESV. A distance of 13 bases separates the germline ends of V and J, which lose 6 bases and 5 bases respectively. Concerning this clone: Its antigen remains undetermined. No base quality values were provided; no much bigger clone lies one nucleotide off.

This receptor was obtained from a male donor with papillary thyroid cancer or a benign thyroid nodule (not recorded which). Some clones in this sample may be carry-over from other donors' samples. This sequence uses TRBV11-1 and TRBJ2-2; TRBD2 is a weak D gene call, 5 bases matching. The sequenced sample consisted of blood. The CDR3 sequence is CASRYRGNTGELFF. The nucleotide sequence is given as TGTGCCAGCAGATACCGGGGTAATACCGGGGAGCTGTTTTTT. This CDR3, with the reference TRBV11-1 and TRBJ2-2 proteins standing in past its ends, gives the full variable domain EAEVAQSPRYKITEKSQAVAFWCDPISGHATLYWYRQILGQGPELLVQFQDESVVDDSQLPKDRFSAERLKGVDSTLKIQPAELGDSAMYLCASRYRGNTGELFFGEGSRLTVL.